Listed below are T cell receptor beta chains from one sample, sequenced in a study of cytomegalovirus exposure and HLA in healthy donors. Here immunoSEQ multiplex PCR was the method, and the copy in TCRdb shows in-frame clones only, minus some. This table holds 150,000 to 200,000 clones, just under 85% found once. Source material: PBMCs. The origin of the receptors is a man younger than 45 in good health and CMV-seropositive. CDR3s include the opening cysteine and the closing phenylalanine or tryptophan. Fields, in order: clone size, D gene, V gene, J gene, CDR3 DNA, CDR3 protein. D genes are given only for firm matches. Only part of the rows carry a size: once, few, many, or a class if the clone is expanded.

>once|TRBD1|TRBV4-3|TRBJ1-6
TGCGCCAGCAGCCCCGACAGGGGGGCTTCACCCCTCCACTTT
CASSPDRGASPLHF
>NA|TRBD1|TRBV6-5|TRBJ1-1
TGTGCCAGCAGTTATTATACGACAGGGGCGAGCACTGAAGCTTTCTTT
CASSYYTTGASTEAFF
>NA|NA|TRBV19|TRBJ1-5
TGTGCCAGTAGTATAGGGGCCTCCAATCAGCCCCAGCATTTT
CASSIGASNQPQHF
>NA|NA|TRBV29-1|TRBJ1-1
TGCAGCGTTGCTACCTACACTGAAGCTTTCTTT
CSVATYTEAFF
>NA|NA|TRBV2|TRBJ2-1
TGTGCCAGCAGTGATATCAAGAGCTCCTACAATGAGCAGTTCTTC
CASSDIKSSYNEQFF
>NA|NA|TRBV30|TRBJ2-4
TGTGCCTGGGCTCGGACAGAGAAAAACATTCAGTACTTC
CAWARTEKNIQYF
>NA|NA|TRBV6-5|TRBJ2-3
TGTGCCAGCAGTTACTCGAGAAAAGATACGCAGTATTTT
CASSYSRKDTQYF
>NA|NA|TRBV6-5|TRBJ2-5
TGTGCCAGCAACCCGGTCTCGCGCAACCAAGAGACCCAGTACTTC
CASNPVSRNQETQYF
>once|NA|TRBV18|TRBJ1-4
TGTGCCAGCTCACCACGGGGAGAACATGAAAAACTGTTTTTT
CASSPRGEHEKLFF
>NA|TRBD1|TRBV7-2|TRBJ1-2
TGTGCCAGCAGCTCCCCCGGGACAGGCTTAATCTATGGCTACACCTTC
CASSSPGTGLIYGYTF
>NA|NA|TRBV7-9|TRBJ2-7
TGTGCCAGCAGCTTAGGGGTAAAGGGGGTCGAGGAGCAGTACTTC
CASSLGVKGVEEQYF
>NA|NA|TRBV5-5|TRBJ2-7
TGTGCCAGCACCCATCGGGTTGGCGAGCAGTACTTC
CASTHRVGEQYF
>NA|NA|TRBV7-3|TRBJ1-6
TGTGCCAGCAGCTTAACCCGCGCAGGGCGCGAATCACCCCTCCACTTT
CASSLTRAGRESPLHF
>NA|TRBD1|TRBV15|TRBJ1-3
TGTGCCACCAGCAGAGGGGGACAGGGGGGAAACACCATATATTTT
CATSRGGQGGNTIYF
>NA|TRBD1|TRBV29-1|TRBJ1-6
TGCAGCGTTTACCGAATCGGAAGTCACCCGGGGGTTGGACAGGGTAATAATTCACCCCTCCACTTT
CSVYRIGSHPGVGQGNNSPLHF
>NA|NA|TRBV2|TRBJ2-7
TGTGCCAGCAGTGAAGGTAGGGCCAGGGACTACGAGCAGTACTTC
CASSEGRARDYEQYF
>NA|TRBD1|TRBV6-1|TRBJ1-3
TGTGCCAGCACCGAACAGGGGGTCGGAAACACCATATATTTT
CASTEQGVGNTIYF
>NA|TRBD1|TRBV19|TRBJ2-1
TGTGCCAGTAGTATTAGTTCGGGACAGTACAATGAGCAGTTCTTC
CASSISSGQYNEQFF
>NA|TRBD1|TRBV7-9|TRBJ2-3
TGTGCCAGCAGCTTAGGGGACAGAAGCACAGATACGCAGTATTTT
CASSLGDRSTDTQYF
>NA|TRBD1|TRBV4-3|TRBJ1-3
TGCGCCAGCAGCCAACGACTTGACAGGGGGCTTGGAAACACCATATATTTT
CASSQRLDRGLGNTIYF
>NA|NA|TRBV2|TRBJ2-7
TGTGCCAGCAGTCCAACAGGGTCCTACGAGCAGTACTTC
CASSPTGSYEQYF
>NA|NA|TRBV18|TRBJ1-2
TGTGCCAGCTCCCCTACAAGTGAGGGTGCCAACTATGGCTACACCTTC
CASSPTSEGANYGYTF
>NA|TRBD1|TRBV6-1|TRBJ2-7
TGTGCCAGCAGTGAACCGGGCAGGGGGCTCGAGCAGTACTTC
CASSEPGRGLEQYF
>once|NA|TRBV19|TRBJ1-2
TGTGCCAGTAGTACAGGGAATGGCTACACCTTC
CASSTGNGYTF
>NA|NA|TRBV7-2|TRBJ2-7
TGTGCCAGCAGCTCCCCGGGCTACGAGCAGTACTTC
CASSSPGYEQYF
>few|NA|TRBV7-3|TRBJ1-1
TGTGCCAGCAGCTTAATCGGGTTTCGCACTGAAGCTTTCTTT
CASSLIGFRTEAFF
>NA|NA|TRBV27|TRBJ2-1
TGTGCCAGCGGCCGCTACAATGAGCAGTTCTTC
CASGRYNEQFF
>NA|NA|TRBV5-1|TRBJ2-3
TGCGCCAGCAGCTTTCAGGGGGGCAGCACAGATACGCAGTATTTT
CASSFQGGSTDTQYF
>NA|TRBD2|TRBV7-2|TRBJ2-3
TGTGCCGGAGCGGGGATTAGCACAGATACGCAGTATTTT
CAGAGISTDTQYF
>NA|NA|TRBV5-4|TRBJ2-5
TGTGCCAGCAGCTTGGTCGGGACTCAAGAGACCCAGTACTTC
CASSLVGTQETQYF
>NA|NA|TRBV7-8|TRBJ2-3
TGTGCCAGCAGCTTGAGCGGGAGCACAGATACGCAGTATTTT
CASSLSGSTDTQYF
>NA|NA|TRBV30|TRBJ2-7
TGTGCCTGCTCTCCTGGGCAGGTCACCTACGAGCAGTACTTC
CACSPGQVTYEQYF
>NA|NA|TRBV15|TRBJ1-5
TGTGCCACCAGCAGGGGGGTACAGGGAATGTCTCAGGCGGAGCCCCAGCATTTT
CATSRGVQGMSQAEPQHF
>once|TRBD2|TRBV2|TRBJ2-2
TGTGCCATTTTAGCGGGGGGGCGGACCGGGGAGCTGTTTTTT
CAILAGGRTGELFF
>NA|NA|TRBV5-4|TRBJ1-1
TGTGCCAGCAGCTTAGGCGCAGGAATGAACACTGAAGCTTTCTTT
CASSLGAGMNTEAFF
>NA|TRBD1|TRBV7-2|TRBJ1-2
TGTGCCAGCAGCGTGACAGGGCTTGGCTATGGCTACACCTTC
CASSVTGLGYGYTF
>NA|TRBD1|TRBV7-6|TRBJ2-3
TGTGCCAGCAGCTTGGACAGGGGGATATCAGATACGCAGTATTTT
CASSLDRGISDTQYF
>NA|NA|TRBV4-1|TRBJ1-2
TGCGCCAGCAGCCAAGGGATCGCAGGGGCCATCGCGGAGGGCTACACCTTC
CASSQGIAGAIAEGYTF
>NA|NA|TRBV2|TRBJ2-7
TGTGCCAGCCGGGAGGGGACAGGGAGCTCCTACGAGCAGTACTTC
CASREGTGSSYEQYF
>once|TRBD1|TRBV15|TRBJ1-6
TGTGCCACCAGCAGACCCCCGGGACAGAGATATAATTCACCCCTCCACTTT
CATSRPPGQRYNSPLHF
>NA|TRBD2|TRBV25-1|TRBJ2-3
TGTGCCAGCACTGCCCGAGCGGGGGGCCACCCTCGAGGAGATACGCAGTATTTT
CASTARAGGHPRGDTQYF
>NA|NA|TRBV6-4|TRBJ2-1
TGTGCCAGCTCACTTTTTTCCTACAATGAGCAGTTCTTC
CASSLFSYNEQFF
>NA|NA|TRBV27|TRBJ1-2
TGTGCCAGCAGCAGAGGCCGGGTCAACTATGGCTACACCTTC
CASSRGRVNYGYTF
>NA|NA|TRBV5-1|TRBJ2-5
TGCGCCAGCAGCTCCCCAGATCGAAGCGAAGAGACCCAGTACTTC
CASSSPDRSEETQYF
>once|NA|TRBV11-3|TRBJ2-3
TGTGCCAGCAGCCCCAGGGGGGTAGTGGGCACAGATACGCAGTATTTT
CASSPRGVVGTDTQYF
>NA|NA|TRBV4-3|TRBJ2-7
TGCGCCAGCAGCCAAGCTACCAACTACGAGCAGTACTTC
CASSQATNYEQYF
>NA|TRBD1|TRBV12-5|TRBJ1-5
TGTGCTAGTGGTTTCGGGACAGGGGATCAGCCCCAGCATTTT
CASGFGTGDQPQHF
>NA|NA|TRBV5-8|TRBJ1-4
TGTGCCAGCAGCTTGGTGGGGGAGGATGAAAAACTGTTTTTT
CASSLVGEDEKLFF
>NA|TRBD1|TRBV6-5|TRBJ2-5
TGTGCCAGCGGACGGTTAGGGGACAGAGAGTACTTC
CASGRLGDREYF
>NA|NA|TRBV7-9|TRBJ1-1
TGTGCCAGCAGCCCGACCCCAGGGTGGGATACTGAAGCTTTCTTT
CASSPTPGWDTEAFF
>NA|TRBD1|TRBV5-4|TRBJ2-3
TGTGCCAGCAGCCTAGAGCGGGGGACAGGGGGAGATACGCAGTATTTT
CASSLERGTGGDTQYF
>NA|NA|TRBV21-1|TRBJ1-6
TGTGCCAGCTTCTACTTCTGGACAGGGTATAATTCACCCCTCCACTTT
CASFYFWTGYNSPLHF
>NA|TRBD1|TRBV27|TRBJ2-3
TGTGCCAGCAGTCCGGGGACAGGTGGCGATACGCAGTATTTT
CASSPGTGGDTQYF
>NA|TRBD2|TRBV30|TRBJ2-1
TGTGCCTGGGTAGTCGGGGCGGGGGGCCTCTCCTACAATGAGCAGTTCTTC
CAWVVGAGGLSYNEQFF
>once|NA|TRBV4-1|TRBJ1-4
TGCGCCAGCAGCCAAGGACTTTCGACAGGCCTTGGGGCTAATGAAAAACTGTTTTTT
CASSQGLSTGLGANEKLFF